This T cell receptor (beta chain) was obtained from a study of CD8+ T cells in alopecia areata. Study-wide context: Tofacitinib ran 6 to 18 months, followed by 6 months off drug. General study findings and limits: Higher clonality than in normal scalp was seen in lesional scalp, especially alopecia totalis/universalis. Whether baseline CD8+ expansion is linked to response remains uncertain, given a single nonresponder.

For this clone: Its matching antigen is unknown.

Treatment in this sample: oral pan-JAK inhibitor, 5-10 mg twice daily. RNA extraction and reverse transcription yielded cDNA as sequencing template. Clones were sequenced by immunoSEQ multiplex PCR, and TCRdb holds only the in-frame ones, with some missing. The sample shows 150,000 to 200,000 clones, under 70% of them seen only once. The receptor was isolated from a human donor with alopecia areata. The sequencing here drew on CD4+ T cells sorted from blood, taken at week 4, from a patient treated with tofacitinib.

CDR3 sequence (DNA): TGTGCCTGGAGTCTGGACTTTAGCGATAATTCACCCCTCCACTTT. This codes for CAWSLDFSDNSPLHF. The genes are TRBV30 and TRBJ1-6; D remains ambiguous. The V and J ends lost 2 bases and 5 bases respectively, with 13 bases between them. CDR1 is GTSNPN and CDR2 is SVGIG in the germline V gene (reference sequence). The CDR3 consists of 15 residues.